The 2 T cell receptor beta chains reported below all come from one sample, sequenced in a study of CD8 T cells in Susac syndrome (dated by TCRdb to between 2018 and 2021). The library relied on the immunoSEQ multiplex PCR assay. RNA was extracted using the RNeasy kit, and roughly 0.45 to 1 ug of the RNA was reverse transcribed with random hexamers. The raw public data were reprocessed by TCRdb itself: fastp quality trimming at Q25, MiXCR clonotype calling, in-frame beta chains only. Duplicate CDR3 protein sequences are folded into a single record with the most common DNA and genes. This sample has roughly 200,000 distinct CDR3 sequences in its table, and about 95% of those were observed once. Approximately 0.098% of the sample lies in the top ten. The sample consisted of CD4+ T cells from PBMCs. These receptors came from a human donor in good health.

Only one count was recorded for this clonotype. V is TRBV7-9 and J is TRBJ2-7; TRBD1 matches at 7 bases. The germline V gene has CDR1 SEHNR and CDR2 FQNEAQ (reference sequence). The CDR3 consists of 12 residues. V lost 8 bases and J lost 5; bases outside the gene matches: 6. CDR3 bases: TGTGCCAGCCAACAGGGGCGCGACGAGCAGTACTTC. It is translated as CASQQGRDEQYF.

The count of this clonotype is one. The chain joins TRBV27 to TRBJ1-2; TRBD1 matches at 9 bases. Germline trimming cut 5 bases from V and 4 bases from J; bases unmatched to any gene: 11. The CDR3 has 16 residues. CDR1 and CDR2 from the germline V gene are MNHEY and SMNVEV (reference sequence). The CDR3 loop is CASSPGVGQGLYGYTF. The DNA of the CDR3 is TGTGCCAGCAGTCCTGGGGTGGGACAGGGTCTCTATGGCTACACCTTC.